What follows are 25 T cell receptor beta chains derived from one specimen sequenced in a study of PD-L1 blockade in urothelial cancer (dated 2017 in TCRdb). The intended sense of this specimen's time point label: pretreatment peripheral blood. The library was obtained by the immunoSEQ multiplex PCR assay. The source is immuneACCESS, and TCRdb retained only in-frame sequences with V and J called. Part of the clones is not carried over; for the studies checked, unresolved V genes explain less than half of this, and the remainder is unexplained. The sample contains tens of thousands of clones, about 75% of them found a single time. Clones ranked in the top ten supply 4% of the sample. The sequenced sample was PBMCs, obtained around atezolizumab (anti-PD-L1) treatment. Source of these receptors: a man between 65 and 85 years old with urothelial cancer.

This clone was picked up a small number of times. V and J are TRBV5-1 and TRBJ2-7, with a tentative D call TRBD2 (6 bases). The germline V gene encodes CDR1 SGHRS and CDR2 YFSETQ. The V end lost 0 bases, the J end lost 4 bases, and 14 bases lay between the germline ends. The CDR3 contains 15 residues. Here the CDR3 reads CASSLVGGWRYEQYF. In DNA form, the CDR3 reads TGCGCCAGCAGCTTGGTTGGGGGGTGGAGGTACGAGCAGTACTTC.

V is TRBV19 and J is TRBJ1-1; D is ambiguous. Germline lookup yields CDR1 LNHDA and CDR2 SQIVND (reference sequence). V was pared by 5 bases and J by 1 base, with 14 bases between. The CDR3 loop spans 15 amino acids. CDR3 in amino acids: CASSPNYPGNTEAFF. The CDR3, as DNA: TGTGCCAGTAGTCCTAATTACCCAGGGAACACTGAAGCTTTCTTT.

This rearrangement joins TRBV28 to TRBJ2-3; 10 nucleotides align to TRBD2. The germline CDR1 and CDR2 sequences are MDHEN and SYDVKM. This CDR3 spans 17 amino acids. The trim removed 5 bases at V and 1 base at J, leaving 9 bases unmatched. The CDR3 is CASSLTTGTSGTDTQYF. The CDR3 DNA follows: TGTGCCAGCAGTCTAACGACCGGGACTAGCGGCACAGATACGCAGTATTTT.

The rearrangement joins TRBV5-4 to TRBJ2-2; perhaps TRBD1 as D (7 bases). V lost 4 bases to trimming and J lost 3 bases, with 22 bases between them. CDR1 is SGHNT and CDR2 is YYREEE in the germline V gene (reference sequence). CDR3 length: 18 amino acids. CDR3 sequence reads: CASSPRQGSGVHTGELFF. The DNA of the CDR3 is TGTGCCAGCAGCCCCCGACAGGGTTCGGGGGTGCACACCGGGGAGCTGTTTTTT.

The chain employs TRBV19 and TRBJ1-1; 10 positions agree with TRBD1. J gave up 8 bases and V 5 bases, and 11 bases lay outside the gene matches. The CDR3 has 15 amino acids. The V gene's germline CDR1 is LNHDA and CDR2 SQIVND (reference sequence). The CDR3 here is CASSSRQGATVEAFF. Written as DNA, the CDR3 is TGTGCCAGTAGTTCGCGACAGGGGGCAACGGTGGAAGCTTTCTTT.

The J gene is TRBJ2-3, the V gene TRBV18; no clear D. Germline V gene lookup returns CDR1 KGHSH and CDR2 LQKENI. The CDR3 sequence is 14 residues long. Trimming left V 3 bases short and J 1 base short, with 8 bases between. CDR3 sequence: CASSPPEGTDTQYF. The CDR3 DNA sequence: TGTGCCAGCTCACCCCCCGAGGGCACAGATACGCAGTATTTT.

The genes are TRBV4-3 and TRBJ1-4; 7 bases are shared with TRBD1. The CDR3 length is 16 residues. Trimming cost V 4 bases and J 6 bases; bases outside gene matches: 11. From germline, CDR1 is LGHNA and CDR2 YSLEER. CDR3 nucleotide sequence: TGCGCCAGCAGCCGACAGGGTGGGGCGGGCGATGAAAAACTGTTTTTT. Encoded protein: CASSRQGGAGDEKLFF.

The chain joins TRBV5-4 to TRBJ2-2, with D possibly being TRBD1 (7 bases). V lost 3 bases and J lost 1, with 13 bases in between. Germline V gene sequence: CDR1 SGHNT, CDR2 YYREEE (reference sequence). The CDR3 loop spans 16 amino acids. The CDR3 region has the DNA TGTGCCAGCAGCTCGCGGGACAGAGGGAACACCGGGGAGCTGTTTTTT. Amino acids: CASSSRDRGNTGELFF. Complete variable domain (other parts from reference TRBV5-4 and TRBJ2-2): ETGVTQSPTHLIKTRGQQVTLRCSSQSGHNTVSWYQQALGQGPQFIFQYYREEENGRGNFPPRFSGLQFPNYSSELNVNALELDDSALYLCASSSRDRGNTGELFFGEGSRLTVL.

The V gene is TRBV19, the J gene TRBJ1-1; possibly TRBD1 for D (6 bases). CDR1 LNHDA and CDR2 SQIVND come from the germline V gene (reference sequence). Trimming shortened V by 7 bases and J by 0 bases, and 12 bases separated the two germline ends. There are 14 residues in the CDR3. The CDR3 coding sequence is TGTGCCAGTAATAACAGGGTTTTGAACACTGAAGCTTTCTTT. Translation gives CASNNRVLNTEAFF.

The rearrangement uses TRBV15 and TRBJ1-2; 10 bases are a match to TRBD1. The CDR3 totals 14 residues. Germline loops: CDR1 LNHNV, CDR2 YYDKDF (reference sequence). The trim removed 6 bases at V and 8 bases at J, leaving 9 bases unmatched. For the CDR3, the DNA is TGTGCCACCAGTGATCGGACAGGGGGAGGGGGCTACACCTTC. Protein sequence: CATSDRTGGGGYTF. Full variable domain (rest looked up from reference TRBV15 and TRBJ1-2): DAMVIQNPRYQVTQFGKPVTLSCSQTLNHNVMYWYQQKSSQAPKLLFHYYDKDFNNEADTPDNFQSRRPNTSFCFLDIRSPGLGDTAMYLCATSDRTGGGGYTFGSGTRLTVV.

The gene calls are TRBV2 and TRBJ2-2; 12 bases align to TRBD2. The CDR3 runs 15 residues. The germline V gene encodes CDR1 SNHLY and CDR2 FYNNEI. Trimming took 8 bases from V and 6 from J; bases not matched to a gene: 7. The CDR3 nucleotides read TGTGCCAGCCTAGCGGGAGGGCCGTATCCCGGGGAGCTGTTTTTT. Its protein product is CASLAGGPYPGELFF.

This clone was observed once. Other DNA sequences from this sample encode an identical CDR3 as well. This chain connects TRBV7-8 to TRBJ1-1; D uncertain. Germline V gives CDR1 SGHVS, CDR2 FQNEAQ. The CDR3 runs to 14 residues. V was cut by 1 base and J by 1 base, with 7 bases left in between. This chain's CDR3 is CASSLGRKNTEAFF. The DNA of the CDR3 is TGTGCCAGCAGCTTAGGGAGGAAGAACACTGAAGCTTTCTTT.

This clone was detected only once. The chain joins TRBV12-5 to TRBJ1-5; D is possibly TRBD1 (6 bases). Per the germline V gene, CDR1 is LGHNT and CDR2 is FRNRAP. The germline V and J ends were trimmed by 2 bases and 7 bases, with 15 bases remaining between them. This CDR3 contains 15 residues. This CDR3 reads CASGLSTGSGQPQHF. The CDR3 DNA sequence: TGTGCTAGTGGTTTGTCCACAGGGTCGGGACAGCCCCAGCATTTT. The complete variable domain, with remaining parts taken from reference TRBV12-5 and TRBJ1-5, reads DARVTQTPRHKVTEMGQEVTMRCQPILGHNTVFWYRQTMMQGLELLAYFRNRAPLDDSGMPKDRFSAEMPDATLATLKIQPSEPRDSAVYFCASGLSTGSGQPQHFGDGTRLSIL.

The chain combines TRBV10-1 with TRBJ1-2; D remains ambiguous. CDR1 is WNHNN, CDR2 SYGVQD, per germline (reference sequence). This CDR3 spans 12 amino acids. With 8 bases removed from V and 1 base from J, the gap between germline ends came to 8 bases. The CDR3 nucleotides read TGCGCCAGCCCACGAGGTAACTATGGCTACACCTTC. Protein sequence: CASPRGNYGYTF.

Points on this clone: Other nucleotide sequences from this sample produce the same CDR3. This chain joins TRBV20-1 and TRBJ2-1; D not certain. Per the germline V gene, CDR1 is DFQATT and CDR2 is SNEGSKA (reference sequence). This CDR3 comprises 11 residues. The germline V and J ends were trimmed by 3 bases and 4 bases, with 4 bases remaining between them. The CDR3 here is CSASSYNEQFF. The CDR3 bases are TGCAGTGCTAGTAGTTACAATGAGCAGTTCTTC.

The genes are TRBV11-3 and TRBJ2-3; possibly TRBD2 for D (6 bases). Germline CDR1 and CDR2: SGHNT and YENEEA. CDR3 length equals 14 residues. The V end was cut by 5 bases, the J end by 5 bases, with 14 bases between. The CDR3 is CASSRGTRGDTQYF. In DNA, the CDR3 is TGTGCCAGCAGCCGAGGGACTCGGGGAGATACGCAGTATTTT.

The rearrangement joins TRBV23-1 to TRBJ2-6; no definite D call. TRBV23-1 is marked as an open reading frame, function uncertain. Trimming cost V 0 bases and J 0 bases, with 6 bases left between them. The CDR3 covers 16 residues. Here the CDR3 DNA reads TGCGCCAGCAGTCAATCCCCCGTCTCTGGGGCCAACGTCCTGACTTTC. Translation: CASSQSPVSGANVLTF.

The chain joins TRBV7-2 to TRBJ2-7; the match to TRBD2 covers 7 bases. CDR1 SGHTA and CDR2 FQGNSA come from the germline V gene. The ends lost 7 bases at V and 6 bases at J; junction bases unmatched: 18. The CDR3 contains 16 residues. The CDR3 DNA sequence: TGTGCCAGCACCTCCAGAACCCCAGCGGGACTTGGCGAGCAGTACTTC. It encodes CASTSRTPAGLGEQYF. The variable domain in full, with the rest retrieved from reference TRBV7-2 and TRBJ2-7, is GAGVSQSPSNKVTEKGKDVELRCDPISGHTALYWYRQSLGQGLEFLIYFQGNSAPDKSGLPSDRFSAERTGGSVSTLTIQRTQQEDSAVYLCASTSRTPAGLGEQYFGPGTRLTVT.

This sequence joins TRBV28 and TRBJ2-3, with a weak D call TRBD1 (6 bases). V was cut by 5 bases and J by 2 bases, with 11 bases left in between. CDR1 is MDHEN, CDR2 SYDVKM, per germline. This CDR3 contains 14 residues. DNA for the CDR3: TGTGCCAGCAGTCCCTGGACAGACACAGATACGCAGTATTTT. Its protein product is CASSPWTDTDTQYF.

The rearrangement uses TRBV27 and TRBJ1-2; a weak D match, TRBD1 (5 bases). Germline CDR1 MNHEY, CDR2 SMNVEV (reference sequence). V lost 0 bases to trimming and J lost 4 bases, with 9 bases between them. This CDR3 spans 14 amino acids. The chain's CDR3 is CASSLSGQTYGYTF. The CDR3 bases are TGTGCCAGCAGTTTATCGGGGCAGACCTATGGCTACACCTTC.

This clone appeared a single time. This rearrangement joins TRBV4-3 to TRBJ1-2; tentatively, D is TRBD1 (5 bases). CDR1 is LGHNA, CDR2 YSLEER, per germline. This CDR3 has 15 residues. Trimming removed 1 base at V and 4 bases at J, with 13 bases between. The CDR3, as DNA: TGCGCCAGCAGCCAAGCGGCCGGGGGACCCTATGGCTACACCTTC. Encoded protein: CASSQAAGGPYGYTF.

The CDR3 nucleotides are TGTGCCAGCAGTTTGGGGGCGAGTCAGCCCCAGCATTTT. Protein: CASSLGASQPQHF. J is TRBJ1-5 and V is TRBV27; tentatively, D is TRBD1 (6 bases). The germline V and J ends were trimmed by 3 bases and 6 bases, with 9 bases remaining between them. The CDR3 has 13 residues. Germline V gene data show CDR1 as MNHEY and CDR2 as SMNVEV (reference sequence).

The rearrangement links TRBV7-8 to TRBJ1-1, with 10 nucleotides matching TRBD1. Losses at the gene ends were 8 bases for V and 3 bases for J; bases not matched to a gene: 3. This CDR3 has 13 residues. The V gene's germline CDR1 is SGHVS and CDR2 FQNEAQ. CDR3 bases: TGTGCCAGCGGACAGGGGGTGGACACTGAAGCTTTCTTT. Translation: CASGQGVDTEAFF.

The gene calls are TRBV23-1 and TRBJ2-7; a possible D gene is TRBD1 (6 bases). TRBV23-1 is an open reading frame, and its role is uncertain. This CDR3 comprises 15 residues. Deletions cut 7 bases from V and 2 bases from J, with 18 bases between. The CDR3 protein is CASNLQRAGAYEQYF. The DNA of the CDR3 is TGCGCCAGCAACCTCCAAAGGGCAGGGGCCTACGAGCAGTACTTC.

DNA for the CDR3: TGCAGCGTTGTGAAGCAACAGCGGGAGGGAGACACAGATACGCAGTATTTT. It yields the protein CSVVKQQREGDTDTQYF. V is TRBV29-1 and J is TRBJ2-3; 10 nucleotides line up with TRBD2. The CDR3 loop spans 17 amino acids. Germline-derived CDR1 and CDR2 are SQVTM and ANQGSEA. After removal of 4 bases from V and 2 bases from J, the junction contained 12 bases not matched to a gene.